This T cell receptor beta chain was identified in a study of T cell changes during pregnancy in multiple sclerosis. Libraries were prepared by immunoSEQ multiplex PCR; TCRdb keeps only in-frame clonotypes and omits some of them. The sample gives 30,000 to 35,000 clones, 90% of which show up once; approximately 11% is in the top ten. This clone is a singleton in its sample. V was trimmed by 3 bases and J by 4 bases, leaving 12 bases between them. CDR3 length: 14 residues. The germline gives CDR1 MGHRA, CDR2 YSYEKL. The sequencing here drew on CD8+ T cells from peripheral blood mononuclear cells, taken before pregnancy. This receptor was obtained from a female donor with multiple sclerosis, enrolled in a pregnancy study. The rearrangement links TRBV4-1 to TRBJ1-1, with D perhaps matching TRBD1 (6 bases). CDR3 residues: CASSQGQQGTEAFF. CDR3 DNA sequence: TGCGCCAGCAGCCAGGGACAACAGGGCACTGAAGCTTTCTTT.